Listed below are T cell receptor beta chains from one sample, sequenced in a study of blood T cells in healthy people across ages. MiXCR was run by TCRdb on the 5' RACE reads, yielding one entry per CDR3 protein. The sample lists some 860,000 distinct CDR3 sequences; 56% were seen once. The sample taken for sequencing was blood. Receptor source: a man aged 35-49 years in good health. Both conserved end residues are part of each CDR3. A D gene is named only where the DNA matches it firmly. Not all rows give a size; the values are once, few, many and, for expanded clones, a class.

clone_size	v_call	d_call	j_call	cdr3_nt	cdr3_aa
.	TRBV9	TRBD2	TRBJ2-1	TGTGCCAGCAGCCCCCGTGGAGCGGGGGGGCTAGATGAGCAGTTCTTC	CASSPRGAGGLDEQFF
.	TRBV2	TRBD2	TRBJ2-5	TGTGCTAGCCAGCGGGGTCCAGGGTTGGACGTAAAGACCCAGTACTTC	CASQRGPGLDVKTQYF
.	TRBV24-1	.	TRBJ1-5	TGTGCCAAGAAGATCGGACGTCCCCAGCATTTT	CAKKIGRPQHF
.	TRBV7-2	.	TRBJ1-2	TGTGCCAGCAGCCGATCCCTCAGTTTCCTTCGGAAGGACTATGGCTACACCTTC	CASSRSLSFLRKDYGYTF
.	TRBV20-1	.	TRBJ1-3	TGCAGTGCCCCTGGGGGCGGGACCTCTGGAAACACCATATATTTT	CSAPGGGTSGNTIYF
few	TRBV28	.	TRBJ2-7	TGTGCCAGCAGTGAGGGGGGGGTGACGACCGAGCAGTACTTC	CASSEGGVTTEQYF
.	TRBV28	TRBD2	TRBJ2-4	TGTGCCAGCAGTTTGCCTAGCGGGTTTGGCATTCAGTACTTC	CASSLPSGFGIQYF
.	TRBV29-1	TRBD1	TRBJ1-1	TGCAGCGTTGGAACAGGGGGTTTGGGTGCTTTCTTT	CSVGTGGLGAFF
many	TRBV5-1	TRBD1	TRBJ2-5	TGCGCCAGCAGCCCCGGGACACAGGGGGTCCAAGAGACCCAGTACTTC	CASSPGTQGVQETQYF
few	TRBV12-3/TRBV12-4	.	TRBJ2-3	TGTGCCAGCAGGTTGGTGGCACCCGATACGCAGTATTTT	CASRLVAPDTQYF
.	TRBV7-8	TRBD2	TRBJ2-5	TGTGCCAGCAGCTTATATCCTAGCGGGGGGGTACAAGAGACCCAGTACTTC	CASSLYPSGGVQETQYF
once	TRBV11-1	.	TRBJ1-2	TGTGCCAGCAAACAGGACTATGGCTACACCTTC	CASKQDYGYTF
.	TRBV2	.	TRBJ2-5	TGTGCCAGCAGTGAAACAGCGGGCGCTCTAGGGACCCAGTACTTC	CASSETAGALGTQYF
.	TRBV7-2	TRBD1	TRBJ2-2	TGTGCCAGCAGCGGTAGGACAGGGCAGGCCGGGGAGCTGTTTTTT	CASSGRTGQAGELFF
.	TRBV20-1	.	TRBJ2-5	TGCAGTGCTAGGTACAACCTCCAAGAGACCCAGTACTTC	CSARYNLQETQYF
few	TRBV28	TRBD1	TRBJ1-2	TGTGCCAGCAGCTCCGAACCCACAGGGGTTTTTAACTATGGCTACACCTTC	CASSSEPTGVFNYGYTF
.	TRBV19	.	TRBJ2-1	TGTGCCAGTCGCAGGAGCAATGAGCAGTTCTTC	CASRRSNEQFF
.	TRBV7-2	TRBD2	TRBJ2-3	TGTGCCAGCAGCTTAGACGGGAGGCTATCAGATACGCAGTATTTT	CASSLDGRLSDTQYF
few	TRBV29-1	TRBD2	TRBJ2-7	TGCAGCGTTGGTGTGGCTAGCGGGCTCTCCTACGAGCAGTACTTC	CSVGVASGLSYEQYF
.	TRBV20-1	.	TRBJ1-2	TGCAGTGCTCGAGATCTCAAAACCGGGGGCGACCGATATGGCTACACCTTC	CSARDLKTGGDRYGYTF
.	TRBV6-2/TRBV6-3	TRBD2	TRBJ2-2	TGTGCCAGCAGCTTGACTAGCGGGCGAGTTACCGGGGAGCTGTTTTTT	CASSLTSGRVTGELFF
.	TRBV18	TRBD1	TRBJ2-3	TGTGCCAGCTCACTATTACCGGGACAGGGAGACACAGATACGCAGTATTTT	CASSLLPGQGDTDTQYF
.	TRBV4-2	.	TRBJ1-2	TGTGCCAGCAGCCTAGGGAAGGGGGATGGCTACACCTTC	CASSLGKGDGYTF
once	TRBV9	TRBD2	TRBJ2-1	TGTGCCAGCCGTGGTGGGGACTACAATGTGCAGTTCTTC	CASRGGDYNVQFF
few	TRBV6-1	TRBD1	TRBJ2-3	TGTGCCAGCAGGGTTGGACAGGGCGCAGATACGCAGTATTTT	CASRVGQGADTQYF
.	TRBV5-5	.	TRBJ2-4	TGTGCCAGCAGCTTTAGTAAAGACATTCAGTACTTC	CASSFSKDIQYF
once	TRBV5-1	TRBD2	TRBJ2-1	TGCGCCAGCAGGGAAGCGGGGGGGTACAATGAGCAGTTCTTC	CASREAGGYNEQFF
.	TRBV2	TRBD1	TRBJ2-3	TGTGCCGGACAGGGGATCGCAGATACGCAGTATTTT	CAGQGIADTQYF